The clone carrying this T cell receptor (beta chain) was recorded at least ten times. The antigen remains unidentified. Fresh peripheral blood (10 ml) yielded the PBMCs. These data are taken from a study of Graves' ophthalmopathy and Graves' hyperthyroidism. Germline V gives CDR1 SGHAT, CDR2 FQNNGV. There are 15 residues in the CDR3. Trimming took 0 bases from V and 4 from J, leaving 10 bases between them. The sequenced template was RNA, covering the TCR beta CDR3 region. HTBI primers were used in a first-round RT-PCR, which preceded a second-round multiplex PCR. TCRdb called the multiplex PCR reads again in MiXCR, with one record for every CDR3 protein. This sample has 45,000 to 60,000 distinct CDR3 sequences, with under 55% found just once. General study points: Ophthalmopathy progression prediction by the model yielded a sensitivity of more than 60% and a specificity of under 85%.

Sequenced sample: peripheral blood. V and J are TRBV11-2 and TRBJ1-5; D is uncertain. The receptor was isolated from an adult woman with Graves' ophthalmopathy. The DNA for the CDR3 is TGTGCCAGCAGCTTAGATTTCGGAGGGAATCAGCCCCAGCATTTT. It encodes CASSLDFGGNQPQHF.